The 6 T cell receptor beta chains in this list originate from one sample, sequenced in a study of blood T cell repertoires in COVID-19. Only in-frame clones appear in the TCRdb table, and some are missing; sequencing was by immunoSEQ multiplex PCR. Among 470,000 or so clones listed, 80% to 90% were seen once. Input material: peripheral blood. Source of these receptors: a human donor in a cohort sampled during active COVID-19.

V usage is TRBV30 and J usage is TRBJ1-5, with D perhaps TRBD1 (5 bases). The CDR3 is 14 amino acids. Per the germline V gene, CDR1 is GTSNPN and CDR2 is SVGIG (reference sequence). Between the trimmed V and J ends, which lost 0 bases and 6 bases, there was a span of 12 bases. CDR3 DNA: TGTGCCTGGAGTGTACAAGGCGGGGGTCAGCCCCAGCATTTT. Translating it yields CAWSVQGGGQPQHF.

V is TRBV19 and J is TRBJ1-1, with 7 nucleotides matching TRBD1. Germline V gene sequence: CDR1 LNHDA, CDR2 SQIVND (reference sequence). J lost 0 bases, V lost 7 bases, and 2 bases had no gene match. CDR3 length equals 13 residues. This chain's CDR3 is CASMGTVNTEAFF. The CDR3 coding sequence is TGTGCCAGTATGGGGACAGTGAACACTGAAGCTTTCTTT.

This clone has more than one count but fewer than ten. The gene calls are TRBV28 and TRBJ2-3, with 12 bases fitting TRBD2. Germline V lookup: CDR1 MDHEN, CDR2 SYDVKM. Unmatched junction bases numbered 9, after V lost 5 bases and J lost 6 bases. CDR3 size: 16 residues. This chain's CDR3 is CASSENLAGGRDTQYF. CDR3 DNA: TGTGCCAGCAGTGAAAATCTAGCGGGAGGGAGGGATACGCAGTATTTT. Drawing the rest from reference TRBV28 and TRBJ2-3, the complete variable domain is DVKVTQSSRYLVKRTGEKVFLECVQDMDHENMFWYRQDPGLGLRLIYFSYDVKMKEKGDIPEGYSVSREKKERFSLILESASTNQTSMYLCASSENLAGGRDTQYFGPGTRLTVL.

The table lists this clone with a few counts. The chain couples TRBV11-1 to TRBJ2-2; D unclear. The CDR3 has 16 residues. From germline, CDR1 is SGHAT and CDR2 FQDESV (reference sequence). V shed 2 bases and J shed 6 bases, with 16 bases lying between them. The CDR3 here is CASSLQTDPDSGELFF. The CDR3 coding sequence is TGTGCCAGCAGCTTACAGACCGACCCCGACTCCGGGGAGCTGTTTTTT.

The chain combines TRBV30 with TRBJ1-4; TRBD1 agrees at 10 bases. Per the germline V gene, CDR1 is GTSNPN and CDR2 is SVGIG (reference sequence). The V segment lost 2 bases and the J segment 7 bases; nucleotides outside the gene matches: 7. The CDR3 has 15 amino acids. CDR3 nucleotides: TGTGCCTGGAGTCCCGACAGGGGGCAATTTGAAAAACTGTTTTTT. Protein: CAWSPDRGQFEKLFF. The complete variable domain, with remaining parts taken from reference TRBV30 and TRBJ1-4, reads SQTIHQWPATLVQPVGSPLSLECTVEGTSNPNLYWYRQAAGRGLQLLFYSVGIGQISSEVPQNLSASRPQDRQFILSSKKLLLSDSGFYLCAWSPDRGQFEKLFFGSGTQLSVL.

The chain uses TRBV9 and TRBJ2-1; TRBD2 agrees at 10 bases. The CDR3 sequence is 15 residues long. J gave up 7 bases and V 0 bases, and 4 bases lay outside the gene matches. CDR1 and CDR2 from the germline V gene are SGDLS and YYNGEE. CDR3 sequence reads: CASSVDSGRWNEQFF. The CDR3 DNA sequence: TGTGCCAGCAGCGTAGATAGCGGGAGGTGGAATGAGCAGTTCTTC.